Detailed here is one T cell receptor beta chain. The method was immunoSEQ multiplex PCR; TCRdb's version includes in-frame clones alone and lacks a portion of them. The table includes 65,000 to 90,000 clones, 95% to 98% detected once. The CDR3 length is 14 residues. Trimming took 1 base from V and 6 from J, leaving 12 bases between them. The germline V gene encodes CDR1 LNHDA and CDR2 SQIVND (reference sequence). The sample is drawn from a study of technical replicates of blood from several donors. The V call is TRBV19, the J call TRBJ1-1, with D possibly matching TRBD1 (6 bases). This sequence originates from a human donor in good health. The specimen was T cells isolated from PBMCs. CDR3 loop: CASSIGGLNAEAFF. The CDR3 DNA follows: TGTGCCAGTAGTATAGGGGGGCTCAACGCTGAAGCTTTCTTT.